The clone carrying this T cell receptor (beta chain) was picked up one time. This entry belongs to a study of T cells and copy number aberrations in small-cell lung cancer. Patients with resected limited-stage small-cell lung cancer, operated 2008 to 2020. No donor received preoperative chemotherapy or radiotherapy, or immunotherapy before or after surgery. Normal lung samples lay at least 2 cm from the tumor margin. Germline V CDR1 and CDR2: SGHRS, YFSETQ. The V end was cut by 5 bases, the J end by 2 bases, with 17 bases between. The CDR3 totals 15 residues. Using immunoSEQ multiplex PCR, the repertoire was profiled, and TCRdb retains in-frame clones only, with some absent. The sample carries 9,500 to 10,000 clones, nearly 80% recorded once.

The V and J genes are TRBV5-1 and TRBJ2-7, with D possibly matching TRBD1 (5 bases). The sequence came from a man aged 55 to 70 with small cell lung cancer. The source material was normal tissue next to the tumor. The CDR3, as DNA: TGCGCCAGCAGAACAGGTGGGCAGGACGCCTACGAGCAGTACTTC. This encodes CASRTGGQDAYEQYF.